Listed below are T cell receptor beta chains from one sample, sequenced in a study of cytomegalovirus exposure and HLA in healthy donors. Method: immunoSEQ multiplex PCR; TCRdb's copy keeps in-frame clones and lacks some. This repertoire shows 100,000 to 150,000 clones, around 83% found once; its top ten account for around 1.2%. Sequencing was carried out using PBMCs. Receptor source: a girl aged 2 to 9 in good health and CMV-seronegative. Both conserved end residues are part of each CDR3.

j_gene: TRBJ2-7; v_gene: TRBV27; CDR3aa: CASSHRSPRFSEQYF
j_gene: TRBJ1-2; v_gene: TRBV9; CDR3aa: CASSGSGVGGYTF
j_gene: TRBJ2-2; v_gene: TRBV2; CDR3aa: CASMRSTGELFF
j_gene: TRBJ2-7; v_gene: TRBV28; CDR3aa: CASSFLGQGNEQYF
j_gene: TRBJ2-3; v_gene: TRBV19; CDR3aa: CASSIRSGTAADTQYF
j_gene: TRBJ2-7; v_gene: TRBV18; CDR3aa: CASSKTGGSYEQYF
j_gene: TRBJ1-4; v_gene: TRBV6-5; CDR3aa: CASSYTRGGEKLFF
j_gene: TRBJ1-1; v_gene: TRBV21-1; CDR3aa: CARVAGRIAFF
j_gene: TRBJ2-5; v_gene: TRBV19; CDR3aa: CASNRVGETQYF
j_gene: TRBJ2-1; v_gene: TRBV7-8; CDR3aa: CASSSTTQGGEFF
j_gene: TRBJ2-3; v_gene: TRBV25-1; CDR3aa: CASSEIGGRGKDTQYF
j_gene: TRBJ2-7; v_gene: TRBV4-1; CDR3aa: CASSQETSGSYEQYF
j_gene: TRBJ1-1; v_gene: TRBV11-2; CDR3aa: CASSYRVMNTEAFF
j_gene: TRBJ1-4; v_gene: TRBV7-7; CDR3aa: CASSLGVGTGPEKLFF
j_gene: TRBJ1-1; v_gene: TRBV6-6; CDR3aa: CAVTGGQNTEAFF
j_gene: TRBJ1-5; v_gene: TRBV4-3; CDR3aa: CASSQDYRRGQPQHF
j_gene: TRBJ1-6; v_gene: TRBV30; CDR3aa: CAWSVTEDTPLHF
j_gene: TRBJ2-2; v_gene: TRBV25-1; CDR3aa: CASSEQGDSGELFF
j_gene: TRBJ2-2; v_gene: TRBV19; CDR3aa: CASSTGLAGGHGELFF
j_gene: TRBJ2-7; v_gene: TRBV28; CDR3aa: CASSLILGQGNYEQYF
j_gene: TRBJ2-7; v_gene: TRBV6-5; CDR3aa: CASSSDREPQYF
j_gene: TRBJ2-7; v_gene: TRBV5-4; CDR3aa: CASSLRGAGTYEQYF
j_gene: TRBJ2-5; v_gene: TRBV7-6; CDR3aa: CASSLEGILGRGTQYF
j_gene: TRBJ2-1; v_gene: TRBV7-9; CDR3aa: CASSLARDNHISYNEQFF
j_gene: TRBJ1-6; v_gene: TRBV4-1; CDR3aa: CASSQGPTYSSYNSPLHF
j_gene: TRBJ2-7; v_gene: TRBV25-1; CDR3aa: CASSLLAGGPREQYF
j_gene: TRBJ2-7; v_gene: TRBV25-1; CDR3aa: CASSGTPGSAPYEQYF
j_gene: TRBJ2-1; v_gene: TRBV25-1; CDR3aa: CASSEGAGYHEQFF
j_gene: TRBJ2-7; v_gene: TRBV9; CDR3aa: CASSVGAVSYEQYF
j_gene: TRBJ2-7; v_gene: TRBV10-2; CDR3aa: CASTKGDSSYEQYF